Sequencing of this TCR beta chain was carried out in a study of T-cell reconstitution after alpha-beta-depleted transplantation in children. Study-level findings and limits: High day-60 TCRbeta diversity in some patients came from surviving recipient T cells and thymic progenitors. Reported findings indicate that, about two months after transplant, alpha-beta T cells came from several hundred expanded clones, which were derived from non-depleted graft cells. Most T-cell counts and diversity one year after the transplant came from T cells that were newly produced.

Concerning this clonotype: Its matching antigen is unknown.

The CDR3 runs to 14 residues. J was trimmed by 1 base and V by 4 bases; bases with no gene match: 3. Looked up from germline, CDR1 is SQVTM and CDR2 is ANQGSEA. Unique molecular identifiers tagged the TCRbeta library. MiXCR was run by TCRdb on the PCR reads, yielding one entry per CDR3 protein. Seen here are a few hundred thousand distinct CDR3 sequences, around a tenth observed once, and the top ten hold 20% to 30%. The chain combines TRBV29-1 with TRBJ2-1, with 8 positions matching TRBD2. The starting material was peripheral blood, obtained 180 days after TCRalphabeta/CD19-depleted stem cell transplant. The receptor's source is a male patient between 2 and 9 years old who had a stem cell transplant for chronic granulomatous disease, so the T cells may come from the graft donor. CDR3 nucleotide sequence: TGCAGCGTTGCTACGGGAGGGTCCTACAATGAGCAGTTCTTC. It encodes CSVATGGSYNEQFF.